This entry lists 24 T cell receptor beta chains sequenced from one sample in a study of shared clonotypes between healthy human individuals. Using immunoSEQ multiplex PCR, the repertoire was profiled, and TCRdb retains in-frame clones only, with some absent. The sample has approximately 1,000,000 clones, about 72% seen once; the top ten hold 0.89%. The sample was memory CD4+ T cells from PBMCs. The sample's subset: CD45RA-negative fraction. These TCRs come from a man between 18 and 29 years old in good health. Some clones in this sample may be carry-over from other donors' samples.

The chain uses TRBV6-6 and TRBJ1-5; D is unclear. The germline V and J ends were trimmed by 4 bases and 3 bases, with 7 bases remaining between them. Germline CDR1 is MNHNY and CDR2 is SVGAGI (reference sequence). This CDR3 has 13 residues. The CDR3 DNA sequence: TGTGCCAGCAGTTTGCAGATCAATCAGCCCCAGCATTTT. It is translated as CASSLQINQPQHF.

This chain connects TRBV30 to TRBJ1-5; D ambiguous. The CDR3 runs to 12 residues. V lost 2 bases and J 8 bases, leaving 10 bases between the germline ends. CDR1 and CDR2 (germline): GTSNPN, SVGIG (reference sequence). The CDR3 loop reads CAWSTGKEPQHF. The CDR3 DNA sequence: TGTGCCTGGAGTACCGGAAAAGAGCCCCAGCATTTT.

J is TRBJ2-1 and V is TRBV4-1; D possibly uses TRBD1 or TRBD2 (6 bases each). The germline V gene has CDR1 MGHRA and CDR2 YSYEKL. The CDR3 has 14 residues. V lost 3 bases and J 8 bases, leaving 14 bases between the germline ends. The CDR3 loop reads CASSQRRGDDEQFF. In DNA form, the CDR3 reads TGCGCCAGCAGCCAGAGGAGGGGGGATGATGAGCAGTTCTTC.

The rearrangement links TRBV28 to TRBJ1-1; D remains unclear. Trimming pared 5 bases from V and 8 bases from J, leaving 12 bases between. The germline CDR1 and CDR2 sequences are MDHEN and SYDVKM. This CDR3 spans 12 amino acids. The CDR3 DNA follows: TGTGCCAGCAGTGATCGACCCCCGGAAGCTTTCTTT. Translated: CASSDRPPEAFF.

Notes on this clone: A much larger clone sits a single nucleotide away, making a read error possible. This chain links TRBV11-1 with TRBJ2-2; D is unclear. CDR1 and CDR2 from the germline V gene are SGHAT and FQDESV (reference sequence). The V gene lost 2 bases and the J gene lost 2 bases, with 3 bases spanning the gap. The CDR3 contains 13 residues. CDR3 amino acids: CASSLINTGELFF. The CDR3 DNA sequence: TGTGCCAGCAGCTTAATAAACACCGGGGAGCTGTTTTTT. Looking up the rest from reference TRBV11-1 and TRBJ2-2 gives the full variable domain: EAEVAQSPRYKITEKSQAVAFWCDPISGHATLYWYRQILGQGPELLVQFQDESVVDDSQLPKDRFSAERLKGVDSTLKIQPAELGDSAMYLCASSLINTGELFFGEGSRLTVL.

V gene TRBV28 combines with J gene TRBJ2-7; D remains unclear. This CDR3 contains 14 residues. The V end lost 6 bases, the J end lost 3 bases, and 15 bases lay between the germline ends. Germline lookup yields CDR1 MDHEN and CDR2 SYDVKM. This CDR3 reads CASSGVDGSYEQYF. DNA of the CDR3: TGTGCCAGCAGCGGAGTCGACGGCAGCTACGAGCAGTACTTC.

V is TRBV6-1 and J is TRBJ2-1, with D possibly being TRBD1 (5 bases). The germline V gene has CDR1 MNHNS and CDR2 SASEGT. This CDR3 is 15 amino acids long. Trimming removed 6 bases from V and 2 bases from J, with 14 bases in between. CDR3 nucleotide sequence: TGTGCCAGCAGGGTTGGGCAGGGCCCCTACAATGAGCAGTTCTTC. Translating it yields CASRVGQGPYNEQFF.

This clone was detected a few times. The chain carries TRBV28 and TRBJ1-1, with D unresolved. CDR3 length: 14 residues. Germline-derived CDR1 and CDR2 are MDHEN and SYDVKM. The ends were cut back, 3 bases at V and 11 bases at J, with 19 bases in the middle. CDR3 sequence (DNA): TGTGCCAGCAGTTTCTTTCCATCTTCAGTGCGGGCTTTCTTT. Protein sequence: CASSFFPSSVRAFF. The complete variable domain, with remaining parts taken from reference TRBV28 and TRBJ1-1, reads DVKVTQSSRYLVKRTGEKVFLECVQDMDHENMFWYRQDPGLGLRLIYFSYDVKMKEKGDIPEGYSVSREKKERFSLILESASTNQTSMYLCASSFFPSSVRAFFGQGTRLTVV.

This sequence joins TRBV6-6 and TRBJ1-2; D is uncertain. Trimming removed 0 bases at V and 8 bases at J, with 10 bases between. Germline values: CDR1 MNHNY, CDR2 SVGAGI (reference sequence). The CDR3 is made up of 13 amino acids. The CDR3 is CASSYSSEGGYTF. CDR3 nucleotides: TGTGCCAGCAGTTACTCGTCAGAGGGAGGCTACACCTTC.

The rearrangement links TRBV28 to TRBJ1-5, with D tentatively TRBD1 (6 bases). The germline V and J ends were trimmed by 1 base and 1 base, with 8 bases remaining between them. CDR1 is MDHEN and CDR2 is SYDVKM in the germline V gene. The CDR3 sequence is 15 residues long. The CDR3 DNA sequence: TGTGCCAGCAGTTTATTAGGACAGAGCAATCAGCCCCAGCATTTT. Protein: CASSLLGQSNQPQHF.

The chain carries TRBV27 and TRBJ2-7; 8 bases match TRBD2. The CDR3 covers 14 residues. Trimming cost V 4 bases and J 1 base; bases outside gene matches: 3. The V gene's germline CDR1 is MNHEY and CDR2 SMNVEV (reference sequence). CDR3: CASSWGTRSYEQYF. The CDR3 nucleotides are TGTGCCAGCAGTTGGGGGACTAGATCCTACGAGCAGTACTTC.

The chain joins TRBV5-6 to TRBJ2-1, with a possible D match to TRBD2 (6 bases). Germline values: CDR1 SGHDT, CDR2 YYEEEE. V lost 0 bases, J lost 7 bases, and 8 bases lay in between. The CDR3 length is 13 residues. CDR3 sequence: CASSLAGGNEQFF. The DNA of the CDR3 is TGTGCCAGCAGCTTGGCCGGGGGAAATGAGCAGTTCTTC.

As regards this clone: Other DNA sequences of this sample code for an identical CDR3. V gene TRBV5-1 combines with J gene TRBJ2-7; D is unresolved. Trimming removed 7 bases from V and 1 base from J, with 12 bases in between. The CDR3 is 13 amino acids. CDR1 SGHRS and CDR2 YFSETQ come from the germline V gene. The CDR3: CASSPEGSYEQYF. The DNA for the CDR3 is TGCGCCAGCTCTCCAGAAGGGTCCTACGAGCAGTACTTC.

The chain links TRBV19 to TRBJ1-1; 7 nucleotides match TRBD1. The CDR3 sequence is 16 residues long. Germline V CDR1 and CDR2: LNHDA, SQIVND (reference sequence). Trimming removed 5 bases from V and 3 bases from J; junction bases left unmatched: 12. CDR3 amino acids: CASSPRQGVGDTEAFF. The CDR3 DNA reads TGTGCCAGTAGTCCCCGACAGGGCGTTGGGGACACTGAAGCTTTCTTT.

The genes are TRBV30 and TRBJ1-1; TRBD1 might be the D (5 bases). The CDR3 loop spans 12 amino acids. In germline, CDR1 is GTSNPN, CDR2 SVGIG (reference sequence). The V end was cut by 5 bases, the J end by 6 bases, with 13 bases between. CDR3 coding DNA: TGTGCCTGGGGGGGACGAGAGGCTGAAGCTTTCTTT. Translation gives CAWGGREAEAFF. The complete variable domain, with remaining parts taken from reference TRBV30 and TRBJ1-1, reads SQTIHQWPATLVQPVGSPLSLECTVEGTSNPNLYWYRQAAGRGLQLLFYSVGIGQISSEVPQNLSASRPQDRQFILSSKKLLLSDSGFYLCAWGGREAEAFFGQGTRLTVV.

The chain has TRBV7-9 and TRBJ1-2; 7 positions match TRBD1. The CDR3 runs 14 residues. The junction had 7 bases not matched to a gene; V was cut back by 5 bases and J by 4 bases. Germline loops: CDR1 SEHNR, CDR2 FQNEAQ (reference sequence). This CDR3 reads CASSPEQGPYGYTF. The DNA for the CDR3 is TGTGCCAGCAGCCCCGAACAGGGGCCCTATGGCTACACCTTC.

The V and J genes are TRBV27 and TRBJ1-6, with D unresolved. V lost 9 bases to trimming and J lost 7 bases, with 10 bases between them. The CDR3 consists of 12 residues. The V gene's germline CDR1 is MNHEY and CDR2 SMNVEV (reference sequence). The CDR3 region is CASGLSNSPLHF. In DNA, the CDR3 is TGTGCCAGTGGCTTAAGCAATTCACCCCTCCACTTT.

The chain recombines TRBV18 with TRBJ2-1; unclear D gene. Germline V gene data show CDR1 as KGHSH and CDR2 as LQKENI. V lost 4 bases and J lost 8, with 9 bases in between. This CDR3 has 12 residues. The CDR3 here is CASSLWVDEQFF. The CDR3 region has the DNA TGTGCCAGCTCACTCTGGGTCGATGAGCAGTTCTTC.

The rearrangement uses TRBV7-3 and TRBJ2-5; D might be TRBD2 (5 bases). This CDR3 contains 14 residues. V was cut by 2 bases and J by 4 bases, with 11 bases left in between. Per germline, CDR1 SGHTA and CDR2 FQGTGA. CDR3 protein: CASSLGTEGETQYF. The CDR3 nucleotides are TGTGCCAGCAGCTTAGGAACCGAGGGAGAGACCCAGTACTTC.

The chain employs TRBV6-1 and TRBJ2-7, with 7 nucleotides matching TRBD1. Germline-derived CDR1 and CDR2 are MNHNS and SASEGT. V dropped 6 bases and J dropped 3; count of bases not matched to a gene: 5. This CDR3 is built from 13 residues. CDR3 coding DNA: TGTGCCAGCAGACCGGGACAGAACTACGAGCAGTACTTC. Its translation is CASRPGQNYEQYF.

The V and J genes are TRBV28 and TRBJ1-3; 7 bases are a match to TRBD1. The CDR3 runs to 13 residues. Germline-derived CDR1 and CDR2 are MDHEN and SYDVKM. With 5 bases clipped from V and 4 bases from J, the junction kept 2 bases outside the gene matches. The CDR3 is CASSPTGGNTIYF. CDR3 coding DNA: TGTGCCAGCAGTCCGACAGGGGGAAACACCATATATTTT.

This chain connects TRBV18 to TRBJ1-2; possibly TRBD1 for D (5 bases). Trimming took 1 base from V and 2 from J, leaving 14 bases between them. The CDR3 consists of 16 residues. The germline V gene has CDR1 KGHSH and CDR2 LQKENI. Here the CDR3 reads CASSPQKGPENYGYTF. CDR3 DNA sequence: TGTGCCAGCTCACCACAGAAGGGGCCCGAAAACTATGGCTACACCTTC.

The rearrangement joins TRBV28 to TRBJ2-1, with D unresolved. This CDR3 has 16 amino acids. Germline V gene lookup returns CDR1 MDHEN and CDR2 SYDVKM. V gave up 5 bases and J gave up 0 bases, with 14 bases separating them. Written as DNA, the CDR3 is TGTGCCAGCAGTACGCCAGTCGGCAGCTCCTACAATGAGCAGTTCTTC. This codes for CASSTPVGSSYNEQFF.

Of note for this clone: The sample has other DNA sequences that encode this CDR3 too. The CDR3 region is CASSYSRVQPQHF. CDR3 nucleotides: TGTGCCAGCAGTTACTCTCGCGTTCAGCCCCAGCATTTT. This sequence joins TRBV6-5 and TRBJ1-5, with unresolved D. CDR3 length equals 13 residues. CDR1 and CDR2 from the germline V gene are MNHEY and SVGAGI. V lost 0 bases, J lost 6 bases, and 6 bases lay in between.